The T cell receptor beta chain described here comes from a study of blood T cell repertoires in COVID-19. Study details: From T cells, B-cell-depleted T cells, or PBMCs came the material, which was cDNA or gDNA.

Using immunoSEQ multiplex PCR, the repertoire was profiled, and TCRdb retains in-frame clones only, with some absent. In the table there are 390,000 or so clones, almost 90% of which are singletons. Sequenced material: peripheral blood. The receptor was isolated from a man younger than 30 with active or convalescent COVID-19.

Written as DNA, the CDR3 is TGCAGCGTCTCGGGACAGGGACCCCATCAGCCCCAGCATTTT. Translation gives CSVSGQGPHQPQHF. This chain links TRBV29-1 with TRBJ1-5; TRBD1 matches 9 bases. This CDR3 has 14 residues. Germline V lookup: CDR1 SQVTM, CDR2 ANQGSEA. Germline trimming cut 6 bases from V and 5 bases from J; bases unmatched to any gene: 8.